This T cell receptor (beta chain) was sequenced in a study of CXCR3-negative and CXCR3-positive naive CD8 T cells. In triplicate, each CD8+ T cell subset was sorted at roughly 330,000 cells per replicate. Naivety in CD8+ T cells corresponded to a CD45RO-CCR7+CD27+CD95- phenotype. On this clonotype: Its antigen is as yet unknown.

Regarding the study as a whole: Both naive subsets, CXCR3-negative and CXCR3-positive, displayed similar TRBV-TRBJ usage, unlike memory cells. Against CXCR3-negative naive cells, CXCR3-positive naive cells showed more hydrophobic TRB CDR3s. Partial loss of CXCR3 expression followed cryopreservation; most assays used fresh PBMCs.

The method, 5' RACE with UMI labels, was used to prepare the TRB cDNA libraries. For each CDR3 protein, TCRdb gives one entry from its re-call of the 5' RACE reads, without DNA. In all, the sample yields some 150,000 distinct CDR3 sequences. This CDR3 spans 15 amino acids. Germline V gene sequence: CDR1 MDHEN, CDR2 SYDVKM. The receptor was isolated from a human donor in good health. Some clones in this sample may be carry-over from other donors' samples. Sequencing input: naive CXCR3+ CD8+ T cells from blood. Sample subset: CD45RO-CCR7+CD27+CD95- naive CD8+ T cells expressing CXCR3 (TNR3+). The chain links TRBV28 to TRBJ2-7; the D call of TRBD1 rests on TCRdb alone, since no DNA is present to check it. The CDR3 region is CASSRGDRGRAEQYF.